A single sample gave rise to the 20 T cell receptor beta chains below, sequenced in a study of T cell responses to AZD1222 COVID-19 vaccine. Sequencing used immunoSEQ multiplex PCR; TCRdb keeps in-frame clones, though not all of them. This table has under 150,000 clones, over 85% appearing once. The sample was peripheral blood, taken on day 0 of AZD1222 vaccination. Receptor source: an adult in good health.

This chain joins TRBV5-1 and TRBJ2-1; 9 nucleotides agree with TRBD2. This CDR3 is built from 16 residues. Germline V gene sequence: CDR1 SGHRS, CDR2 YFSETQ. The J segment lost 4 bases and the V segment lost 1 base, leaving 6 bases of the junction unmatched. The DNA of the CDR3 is TGCGCCAGCAGCTTGATAGCGGGAGTCTCATACAATGAGCAGTTCTTC. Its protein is CASSLIAGVSYNEQFF. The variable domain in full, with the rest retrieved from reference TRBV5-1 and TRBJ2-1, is KAGVTQTPRYLIKTRGQQVTLSCSPISGHRSVSWYQQTPGQGLQFLFEYFSETQRNKGNFPGRFSGRQFSNSRSEMNVSTLELGDSALYLCASSLIAGVSYNEQFFGPGTRLTVL.

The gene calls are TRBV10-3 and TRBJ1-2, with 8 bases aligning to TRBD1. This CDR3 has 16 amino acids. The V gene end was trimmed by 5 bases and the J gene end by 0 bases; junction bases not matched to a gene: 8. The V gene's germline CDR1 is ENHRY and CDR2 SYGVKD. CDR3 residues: CAISKDRDPANYGYTF. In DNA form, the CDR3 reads TGTGCCATCAGTAAGGACAGGGACCCCGCTAACTATGGCTACACCTTC.

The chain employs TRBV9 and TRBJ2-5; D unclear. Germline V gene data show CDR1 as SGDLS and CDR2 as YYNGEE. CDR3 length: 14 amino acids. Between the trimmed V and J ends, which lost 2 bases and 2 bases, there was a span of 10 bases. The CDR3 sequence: CASSVAPLQETQYF. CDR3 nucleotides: TGTGCCAGCAGCGTGGCCCCCCTACAAGAGACCCAGTACTTC.

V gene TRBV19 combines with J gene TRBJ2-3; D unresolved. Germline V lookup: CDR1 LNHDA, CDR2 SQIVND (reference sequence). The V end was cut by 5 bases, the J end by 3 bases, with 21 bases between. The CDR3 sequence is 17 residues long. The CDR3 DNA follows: TGTGCCAGTAGTCTCCACACTTTTTTAGCAGCTACAGATACGCAGTATTTT. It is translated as CASSLHTFLAATDTQYF.

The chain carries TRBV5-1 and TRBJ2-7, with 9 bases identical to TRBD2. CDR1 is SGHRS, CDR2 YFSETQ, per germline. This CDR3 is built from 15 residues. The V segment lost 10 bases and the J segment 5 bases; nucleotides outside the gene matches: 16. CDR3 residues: CAPGWVASGINEQYF. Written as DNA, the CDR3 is TGCGCCCCTGGGTGGGTGGCTAGCGGGATCAACGAGCAGTACTTC. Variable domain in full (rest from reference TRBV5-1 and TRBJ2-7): KAGVTQTPRYLIKTRGQQVTLSCSPISGHRSVSWYQQTPGQGLQFLFEYFSETQRNKGNFPGRFSGRQFSNSRSEMNVSTLELGDSALYLCAPGWVASGINEQYFGPGTRLTVT.

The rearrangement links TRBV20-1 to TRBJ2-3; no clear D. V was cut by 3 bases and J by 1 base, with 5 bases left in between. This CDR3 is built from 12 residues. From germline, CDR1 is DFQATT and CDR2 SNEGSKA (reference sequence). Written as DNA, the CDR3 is TGCAGTGCTAGTTTACGCACAGATACGCAGTATTTT. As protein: CSASLRTDTQYF.

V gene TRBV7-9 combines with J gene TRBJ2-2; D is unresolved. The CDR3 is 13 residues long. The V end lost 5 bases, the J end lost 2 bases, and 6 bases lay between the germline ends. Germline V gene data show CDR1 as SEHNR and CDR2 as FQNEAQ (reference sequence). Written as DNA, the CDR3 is TGTGCCAGCAGCCATACTAACACCGGGGAGCTGTTTTTT. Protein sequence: CASSHTNTGELFF. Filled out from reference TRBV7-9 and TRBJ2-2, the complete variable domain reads DTGVSQNPRHKITKRGQNVTFRCDPISEHNRLYWYRQTLGQGPEFLTYFQNEAQLEKSRLLSDRFSAERPKGSFSTLEIQRTEQGDSAMYLCASSHTNTGELFFGEGSRLTVL.

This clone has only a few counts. The CDR3 here is CASSPEGDQETQYF. Written as DNA, the CDR3 is TGTGCCAGCAGTCCCGAGGGGGACCAAGAGACCCAGTACTTC. This chain connects TRBV27 to TRBJ2-5; TRBD1 might be the D (6 bases). CDR1 is MNHEY, CDR2 SMNVEV, per germline (reference sequence). This CDR3 has 14 residues. Trimming stripped 5 bases from V and 0 bases from J, with 10 bases between.

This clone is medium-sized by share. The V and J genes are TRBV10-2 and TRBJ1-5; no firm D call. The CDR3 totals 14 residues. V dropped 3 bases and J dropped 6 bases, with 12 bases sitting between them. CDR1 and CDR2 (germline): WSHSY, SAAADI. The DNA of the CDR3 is TGCGCCAGCAGTGACGCCGGGAGCTCTCAGCCCCAGCATTTT. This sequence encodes CASSDAGSSQPQHF.

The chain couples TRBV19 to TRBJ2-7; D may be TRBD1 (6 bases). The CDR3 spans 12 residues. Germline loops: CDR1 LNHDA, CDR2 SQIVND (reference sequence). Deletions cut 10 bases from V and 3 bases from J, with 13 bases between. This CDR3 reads CATSTGYYEQYF. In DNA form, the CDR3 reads TGTGCCACATCAACAGGGTACTACGAGCAGTACTTC.

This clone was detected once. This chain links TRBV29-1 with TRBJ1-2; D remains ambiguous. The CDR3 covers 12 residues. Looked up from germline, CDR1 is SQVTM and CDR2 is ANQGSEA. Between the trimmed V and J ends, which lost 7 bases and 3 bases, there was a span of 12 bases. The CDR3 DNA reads TGCAGCGGCCTTTTCCGGGACTATGGCTACACCTTC. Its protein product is CSGLFRDYGYTF.

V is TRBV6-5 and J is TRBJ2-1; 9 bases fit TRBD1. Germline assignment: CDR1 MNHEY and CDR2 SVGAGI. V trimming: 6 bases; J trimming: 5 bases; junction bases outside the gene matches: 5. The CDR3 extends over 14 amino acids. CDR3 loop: CASRRTGEDNEQFF. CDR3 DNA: TGTGCCAGCAGGAGGACAGGGGAGGACAATGAGCAGTTCTTC.

CDR3 sequence reads: CASSLEQDWTEAFF. The DNA of the CDR3 is TGTGCCAGCAGCTTAGAACAGGATTGGACTGAAGCTTTCTTT. The chain links TRBV7-9 to TRBJ1-1, with a possible D match to TRBD1 (5 bases). The V gene lost 1 base and the J gene lost 5 bases, with 11 bases spanning the gap. The CDR3 extends over 14 amino acids. Germline V gene sequence: CDR1 SEHNR, CDR2 FQNEAQ (reference sequence).

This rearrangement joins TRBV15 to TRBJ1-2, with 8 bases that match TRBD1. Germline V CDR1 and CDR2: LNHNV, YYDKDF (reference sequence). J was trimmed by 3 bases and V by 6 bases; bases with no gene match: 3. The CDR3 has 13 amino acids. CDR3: CATSPQGDYGYTF. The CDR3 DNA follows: TGTGCCACCAGTCCACAGGGGGACTATGGCTACACCTTC.

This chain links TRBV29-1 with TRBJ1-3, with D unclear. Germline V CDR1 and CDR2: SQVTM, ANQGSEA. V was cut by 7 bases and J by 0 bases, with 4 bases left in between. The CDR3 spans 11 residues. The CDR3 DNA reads TGCAGCGCCCCCTCTGGAAACACCATATATTTT. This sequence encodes CSAPSGNTIYF.

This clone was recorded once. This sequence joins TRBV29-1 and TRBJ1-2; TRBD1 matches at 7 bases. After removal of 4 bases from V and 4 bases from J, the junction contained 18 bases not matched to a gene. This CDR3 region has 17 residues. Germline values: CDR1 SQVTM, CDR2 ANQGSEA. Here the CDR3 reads CSVVKAMDRTFSYGYTF. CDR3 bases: TGCAGCGTTGTAAAGGCCATGGACAGGACGTTTTCCTATGGCTACACCTTC.

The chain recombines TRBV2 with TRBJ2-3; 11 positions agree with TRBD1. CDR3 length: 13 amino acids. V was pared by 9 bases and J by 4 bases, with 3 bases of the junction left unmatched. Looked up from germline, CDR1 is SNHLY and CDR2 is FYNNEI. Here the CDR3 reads CARTGQGADTQYF. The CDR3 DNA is TGTGCCAGGACGGGACAGGGGGCAGATACGCAGTATTTT.

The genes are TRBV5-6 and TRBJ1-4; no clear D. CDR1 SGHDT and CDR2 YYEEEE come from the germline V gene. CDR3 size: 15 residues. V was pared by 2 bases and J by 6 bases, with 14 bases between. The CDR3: CASSFRLGIDEKLFF. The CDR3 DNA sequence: TGTGCCAGCAGCTTTCGGCTAGGGATCGATGAAAAACTGTTTTTT.

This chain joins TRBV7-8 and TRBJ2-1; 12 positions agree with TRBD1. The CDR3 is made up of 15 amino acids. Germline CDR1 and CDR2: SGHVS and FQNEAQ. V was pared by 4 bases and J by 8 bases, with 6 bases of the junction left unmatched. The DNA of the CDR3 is TGTGCCAGCAGCTCCGGGACAGGGGGCCTCGATGAGCAGTTCTTC. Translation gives CASSSGTGGLDEQFF. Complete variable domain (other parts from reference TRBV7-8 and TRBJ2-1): GAGVSQSPRYKVAKRGQDVALRCDPISGHVSLFWYQQALGQGPEFLTYFQNEAQLDKSGLPSDRFFAERPEGSVSTLKIQRTQQEDSAVYLCASSSGTGGLDEQFFGPGTRLTVL.

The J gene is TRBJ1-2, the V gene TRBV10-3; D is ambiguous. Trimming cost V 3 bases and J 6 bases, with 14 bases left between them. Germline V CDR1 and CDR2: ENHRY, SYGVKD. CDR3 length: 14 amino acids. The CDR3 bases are TGTGCCATCAGTGAATTGATTGGGGTCGATGGCTACACCTTC. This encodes CAISELIGVDGYTF.